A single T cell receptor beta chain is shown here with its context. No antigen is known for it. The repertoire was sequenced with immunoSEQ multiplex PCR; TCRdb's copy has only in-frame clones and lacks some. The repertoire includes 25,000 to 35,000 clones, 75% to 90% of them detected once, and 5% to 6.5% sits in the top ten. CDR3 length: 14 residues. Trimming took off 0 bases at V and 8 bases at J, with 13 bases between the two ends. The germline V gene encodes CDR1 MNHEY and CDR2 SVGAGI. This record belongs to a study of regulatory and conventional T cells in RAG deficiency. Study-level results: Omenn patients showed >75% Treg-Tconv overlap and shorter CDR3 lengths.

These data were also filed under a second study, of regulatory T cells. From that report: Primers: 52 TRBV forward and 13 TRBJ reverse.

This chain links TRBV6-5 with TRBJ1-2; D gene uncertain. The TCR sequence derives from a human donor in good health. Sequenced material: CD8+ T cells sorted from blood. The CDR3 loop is CASSYSGVLGGYTF. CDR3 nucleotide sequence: TGTGCCAGCAGTTACTCGGGTGTATTGGGGGGCTACACCTTC.